Listed below are T cell receptor beta chains from one sample, sequenced in a study of regulatory T cells in long-lasting Graves disease. TCRdb analysed the multiplex PCR reads with MiXCR anew, one entry per CDR3 protein. The sample includes approximately 440,000 distinct CDR3 sequences, about a quarter of them seen just once. The sequences come from peripheral blood mononuclear cells (PBMCs), collected when the disease was refractory, from a patient treated with antithyroid drugs. The source of these receptors is a female donor with Graves disease. The CDR3 runs from the conserved cysteine through the conserved F or W. The D gene is left open where the match is weak. Where a row states a size, it is once, few, many or the class of an expanded clone; other rows omit it.

V	D	J	size	CDR3	DNA
TRBV2	TRBD2	TRBJ2-2	NA	CASSGSSSGRTGELFF	TGTGCCAGCAGTGGGTCGTCTAGCGGGAGGACCGGGGAGCTGTTTTTT
TRBV7-9	NA	TRBJ2-2	NA	CASSGIGGTVGLFF	TGTGCCAGCAGCGGGATAGGTGGGACTGTGGGGCTGTTTTTT
TRBV15	NA	TRBJ1-1	many	CATSRDLQGSLTEAFF	TGTGCCACCAGCAGAGATCTTCAGGGATCGTTGACTGAAGCTTTCTTT
TRBV12-3/TRBV12-4	NA	TRBJ1-1	many	CASRSPGVSQAFF	TGTGCCAGCAGATCCCCTGGGGTCTCCCAAGCTTTCTTT
TRBV20-1	NA	TRBJ1-1	once	CRGGFMNTEAFF	TGCAGGGGGGGATTCATGAACACTGAAGCTTTCTTT
TRBV12-3/TRBV12-4	NA	TRBJ1-2	many	CASSQSNYGYTF	TGTGCCAGCAGCCAGAGTAACTATGGCTACACCTTC
TRBV6-2/TRBV6-3	TRBD1	TRBJ2-1	NA	CASSFSPGQGASTYNEQFF	TGTGCCAGCAGTTTTTCTCCGGGACAGGGGGCCTCGACCTACAATGAGCAGTTCTTC
TRBV30	NA	TRBJ2-7	few	CAWSVTVFPLYF	TGTGCCTGGAGTGTAACTGTCTTTCCGTTGTACTTC
TRBV7-6	TRBD2	TRBJ2-7	NA	CASSLAGSGSGEQYF	TGTGCCAGCAGCTTAGCGGGGAGCGGGAGTGGCGAGCAGTACTTC
TRBV6-5	NA	TRBJ1-5	NA	CASSSGFNQPQHF	TGTGCCAGCAGTTCGGGCTTCAATCAGCCCCAGCATTTT
TRBV12-3/TRBV12-4	TRBD2	TRBJ2-7	few	CASSLVGSSGRKHEQYF	TGTGCCAGCAGTTTAGTTGGGTCTAGCGGGAGGAAACACGAGCAGTACTTC
TRBV14	NA	TRBJ2-7	few	CASSPGPVYYEQYF	TGTGCCAGCAGCCCAGGACCGGTTTACTACGAGCAGTACTTC
TRBV7-2	TRBD1	TRBJ2-7	many	CASSLGVTGTGPYEQYF	TGTGCCAGCAGCTTAGGGGTTACCGGGACAGGACCCTACGAGCAGTACTTC
TRBV27	NA	TRBJ1-2	many	CASSFSGQGYTF	TGTGCCAGCAGTTTTTCAGGGCAGGGCTACACCTTC
TRBV10-3	NA	TRBJ2-7	many	CAISEGLIKSYEQYF	TGTGCCATCAGTGAAGGACTAATAAAATCCTACGAGCAGTACTTC
TRBV12-3/TRBV12-4	NA	TRBJ2-6	NA	CASTSSGASGANVLTF	TGTGCCAGCACCTCGTCAGGGGCCTCTGGGGCCAACGTCCTGACTTTC
TRBV9	TRBD1	TRBJ1-4	many	CASSVEDREGRLFF	TGTGCCAGCAGCGTAGAGGACAGGGAGGGTAGGCTGTTTTTT
TRBV10-2	NA	TRBJ2-7	NA	CASFMGRGREQYF	TGCGCCAGCTTCATGGGGAGAGGGAGGGAGCAGTACTTC
TRBV9	NA	TRBJ2-7	NA	CASSVEGRSGHEQYF	TGTGCCAGCAGCGTAGAGGGGCGCTCAGGCCACGAGCAGTACTTC
TRBV25-1	NA	TRBJ1-2	few	CASRAYGYTF	TGTGCCAGCAGGGCGTATGGCTACACCTTC
TRBV5-1	TRBD2	TRBJ2-5	NA	CASSLGSVAGETQYF	TGCGCCAGCAGCTTGGGTTCGGTAGCGGGAGAGACCCAGTACTTC
TRBV2	NA	TRBJ2-6	NA	CASSDRGAPGANVLTF	TGTGCCAGCAGTGACAGGGGGGCCCCCGGGGCCAACGTCCTGACTTTC
TRBV7-2	NA	TRBJ2-4	NA	CASSYETGTLYF	TGTGCCAGCAGCTACGAAACCGGGACCCTTTACTTC
TRBV28	NA	TRBJ2-5	many	CASSSSRGRAETQYF	TGTGCCAGCAGTTCGTCTCGGGGGCGAGCAGAGACCCAGTACTTC
TRBV6-5	NA	TRBJ2-4	few	CASSSAEDRPLAKNIQYF	TGTGCCAGCAGTTCCGCTGAGGACAGACCCCTAGCCAAAAACATTCAGTACTTC
TRBV29-1	NA	TRBJ1-1	few	CSGGSRKGLNTEAFF	TGCAGCGGTGGCTCCCGTAAGGGCTTGAACACTGAAGCTTTCTTT
TRBV3-1	NA	TRBJ1-5	once	CASSQARAQPQHF	TGTGCCAGCAGCCAAGCGAGGGCACAGCCCCAGCATTTT
TRBV12-3/TRBV12-4	TRBD1	TRBJ1-1	many	CASSLIRGPTEAFF	TGTGCCAGCAGTCTAATAAGGGGGCCAACTGAAGCTTTCTTT
TRBV11-2	TRBD1	TRBJ1-6	many	CASSPSRDRDSPLHF	TGTGCCAGCAGCCCGTCCCGGGACAGGGATTCACCCCTCCACTTT
TRBV5-1	TRBD2	TRBJ2-7	few	CASGRTSGSYEQYF	TGCGCCAGCGGCCGGACTAGCGGCTCCTACGAGCAGTACTTC
TRBV7-2	NA	TRBJ2-7	many	CASSLGSDYSYEQYF	TGTGCCAGCAGCTTAGGTTCGGACTACTCCTACGAGCAGTACTTC
TRBV6-4	TRBD1	TRBJ1-2	NA	CASSPEQGANYGYTF	TGTGCCAGCAGTCCCGAACAGGGGGCTAACTATGGCTACACCTTC
TRBV2	NA	TRBJ1-2	many	CASSEARRQGMDYGYTF	TGTGCCAGCAGTGAAGCCCGCCGTCAGGGGATGGACTATGGCTACACCTTC
TRBV6-9	NA	TRBJ2-2	NA	CASSYVRGGELFF	TGTGCCAGCAGTTACGTTAGGGGAGGGGAGCTGTTTTTT
TRBV6-2/TRBV6-3	NA	TRBJ1-2	few	CASSYLRDSYGYTF	TGTGCCAGCAGTTACTTGAGAGACTCCTATGGCTACACCTTC
TRBV4-3	NA	TRBJ2-7	few	CASSQDSLLGVYEQYF	TGCGCCAGCAGCCAAGATTCCCTACTGGGGGTCTACGAGCAGTACTTC